One sample yielded the 32 T cell receptor beta chains listed below, sequenced in a study of shared clonotypes between healthy human individuals. Naive CD8 cells, CD45RO-negative and positively selected for CCR7, excluded terminally differentiated effector memory CD45RA+ cells. Produced via immunoSEQ multiplex PCR; TCRdb's table is partial and in-frame only. The sample lists 560,000 or so clones, approximately 96% occurring once. Material for sequencing was naive CD8+ T cells sorted from blood. All receptors come from a woman aged 30 to 39 in good health.

J is TRBJ1-1 and V is TRBV29-1; D gene ambiguous. Germline CDR1 and CDR2: SQVTM and ANQGSEA. V was cut by 0 bases and J by 1 base, with 12 bases left in between. CDR3 size: 15 residues. The CDR3 sequence: CSVEENGQKNTEAFF. CDR3 in DNA: TGCAGCGTTGAAGAAAACGGGCAGAAGAACACTGAAGCTTTCTTT.

This chain links TRBV6-5 with TRBJ2-2; TRBD2 aligns across 11 bases. V gave up 2 bases and J gave up 2 bases; unmatched junction bases: 1. CDR3 size: 16 residues. Germline CDR1 MNHEY, CDR2 SVGAGI. For the CDR3, the DNA is TGTGCCAGCAGTTACGGACTAGCGGGCAACACCGGGGAGCTGTTTTTT. Translation: CASSYGLAGNTGELFF.

The genes are TRBV29-1 and TRBJ2-2; 10 bases are a match to TRBD1. CDR3 length equals 15 residues. Germline V gives CDR1 SQVTM, CDR2 ANQGSEA. J lost 6 bases, V lost 4 bases, and 8 bases had no gene match. This CDR3 is CSVVDRGANPGELFF. The CDR3 bases are TGCAGCGTTGTGGACAGGGGGGCTAACCCCGGGGAGCTGTTTTTT.

The chain combines TRBV28 with TRBJ1-3, with TRBD1 identical over 7 bases. The CDR3 is 19 amino acids. Germline lookup yields CDR1 MDHEN and CDR2 SYDVKM. With 7 bases clipped from V and 0 bases from J, the junction kept 18 bases outside the gene matches. The CDR3 nucleotides read TGTGCCAGCATGGCCGCGCCGCCCCGGACAGGCATCTCTGGAAACACCATATATTTT. As protein: CASMAAPPRTGISGNTIYF.

The chain couples TRBV27 to TRBJ2-7, with a possible D match to TRBD2 (6 bases). V dropped 3 bases and J dropped 4 bases, with 10 bases sitting between them. The CDR3 spans 13 residues. Per the germline V gene, CDR1 is MNHEY and CDR2 is SMNVEV (reference sequence). CDR3 DNA sequence: TGTGCCAGCAGTTTCTCTAGCGAGTACGAGCAGTACTTC. It translates to CASSFSSEYEQYF.

The gene calls are TRBV13 and TRBJ2-5, with 7 bases matching TRBD1. The DNA end is a closer match to TRBJ2-7, so the J assignment may be wrong. The CDR3 sequence is 15 residues long. CDR1 and CDR2 (germline): PRHDT, FYEKMQ (reference sequence). This CDR3 reads CASSSTRGSSYEQYF. CDR3 nucleotide sequence: TGTGCCAGCAGCTCTACCAGGGGGAGCTCCTACGAGCAGTACTTC.

The rearrangement links TRBV4-1 to TRBJ2-3; D gene unclear. CDR3 size: 13 residues. V shed 1 base and J shed 7 bases, with 9 bases lying between them. Germline values: CDR1 MGHRA, CDR2 YSYEKL. The CDR3 loop reads CASSQGADYTQYF. The CDR3 nucleotides read TGCGCCAGCAGCCAAGGGGCAGATTATACGCAGTATTTT.

The chain links TRBV9 to TRBJ2-7, with 7 bases aligning to TRBD1. The CDR3 totals 15 residues. CDR1 and CDR2 (germline): SGDLS, YYNGEE. V was clipped by 2 bases and J by 2 bases; unmatched bases: 7. In nucleotides, the CDR3 is TGTGCCAGCAGCGTTGGGGACAGTACAGCCTACGAGCAGTACTTC. Its translation: CASSVGDSTAYEQYF.

The DNA for the CDR3 is TGTGCCAGCAAGGGGACGGGCAGCACAGATACGCAGTATTTT. It yields the protein CASKGTGSTDTQYF. The rearrangement uses TRBV28 and TRBJ2-3; D possibly uses TRBD1 or TRBD2 (5 bases each). V was trimmed by 7 bases and J by 0 bases, leaving 11 bases between them. This CDR3 comprises 14 residues. Looked up from germline, CDR1 is MDHEN and CDR2 is SYDVKM. The full variable domain, rest sourced from reference TRBV28 and TRBJ2-3, is DVKVTQSSRYLVKRTGEKVFLECVQDMDHENMFWYRQDPGLGLRLIYFSYDVKMKEKGDIPEGYSVSREKKERFSLILESASTNQTSMYLCASKGTGSTDTQYFGPGTRLTVL.

This sequence joins TRBV2 and TRBJ2-1; tentatively, D is TRBD1 (5 bases). Germline V gives CDR1 SNHLY, CDR2 FYNNEI. V lost 4 bases and J lost 6, with 7 bases in between. CDR3 length equals 12 residues. The CDR3 is CASSVDSNEQFF. The CDR3 DNA reads TGTGCCAGCAGTGTCGACAGCAATGAGCAGTTCTTC.

The chain combines TRBV5-5 with TRBJ2-7; TRBD2 matches 8 bases. Germline CDR1 is SGHKS and CDR2 is YYEKEE (reference sequence). The CDR3 totals 15 residues. Unmatched junction bases numbered 6, after V lost 2 bases and J lost 2 bases. The CDR3 DNA reads as TGTGCCAGCAGCTTCAGCGGGAGTGGGGCCTACGAGCAGTACTTC. Translating gives CASSFSGSGAYEQYF.

The chain has TRBV4-2 and TRBJ2-7; 14 nucleotides agree with TRBD2. Germline V lookup: CDR1 LGHNA, CDR2 YNFKEQ. The CDR3 spans 20 residues. Losses at the gene ends were 0 bases for V and 0 bases for J; bases not matched to a gene: 10. The chain's CDR3 is CASSQEIPGLAGESSYEQYF. The CDR3 nucleotides read TGTGCCAGCAGCCAAGAAATTCCGGGACTAGCGGGAGAGAGCTCCTACGAGCAGTACTTC.

This clone was seen once. The chain is built from TRBV5-1 and TRBJ2-1; the match to TRBD2 covers 8 bases. In germline, CDR1 is SGHRS, CDR2 YFSETQ. The length of the CDR3 is 18 residues. Trimming cost V 5 bases and J 4 bases; bases outside gene matches: 17. In nucleotides, the CDR3 is TGCGCCAGCAGAACCGATGGGGGAGGGACTAGACGATACAATGAGCAGTTCTTC. This codes for CASRTDGGGTRRYNEQFF.

The V call is TRBV28, the J call TRBJ2-5; D is uncertain. The germline V gene has CDR1 MDHEN and CDR2 SYDVKM. Trimming took off 3 bases at V and 1 base at J, with 6 bases between the two ends. The CDR3 has 13 residues. This CDR3 reads CASSFSGQETQYF. The CDR3 nucleotides read TGTGCCAGCAGTTTCTCGGGCCAAGAGACCCAGTACTTC.

The V gene is TRBV9, the J gene TRBJ2-1; 7 bases are a match to TRBD2. CDR1 and CDR2 from the germline V gene are SGDLS and YYNGEE. This CDR3 contains 15 residues. V trimming: 4 bases; J trimming: 8 bases; junction bases outside the gene matches: 12. In DNA form, the CDR3 reads TGTGCCAGCAGCAATCCGGGACTATCTGGGGATGAGCAGTTCTTC. Amino acids: CASSNPGLSGDEQFF.

This chain uses TRBV28 with TRBJ2-7; D uncertain. The germline V gene has CDR1 MDHEN and CDR2 SYDVKM. With 1 base removed from V and 2 bases from J, the gap between germline ends came to 12 bases. The CDR3 extends over 15 amino acids. CDR3 loop: CASSLLVSAAYEQYF. The DNA for the CDR3 is TGTGCCAGCAGTTTATTGGTGTCAGCAGCCTACGAGCAGTACTTC.

The rearrangement joins TRBV27 to TRBJ1-2; weak D call: TRBD1 (5 bases). Per the germline V gene, CDR1 is MNHEY and CDR2 is SMNVEV (reference sequence). V gave up 3 bases and J gave up 8 bases, with 16 bases separating them. The CDR3 runs to 14 residues. CDR3 nucleotide sequence: TGTGCCAGCAGTTTGTTAGGAGGGGACCTCGGCTACACCTTC. Its translation: CASSLLGGDLGYTF.

Concerning this clone: Other DNA sequences in this sample translate to the same CDR3. The V and J genes are TRBV27 and TRBJ2-7; D remains unclear. Germline V lookup: CDR1 MNHEY, CDR2 SMNVEV (reference sequence). The CDR3 covers 13 residues. V dropped 3 bases and J dropped 0 bases, with 6 bases sitting between them. CDR3 sequence reads: CASSLPGSYEQYF. As DNA, the CDR3 is TGTGCCAGCAGTTTGCCGGGCTCCTACGAGCAGTACTTC.

The V call is TRBV18, the J call TRBJ2-4; TRBD1 agrees at 7 bases. V shed 3 bases and J 6 bases; nucleotides not matched to a gene: 8. This CDR3 spans 15 amino acids. Germline V lookup: CDR1 KGHSH, CDR2 LQKENI. The CDR3 spells CASSPRQGDRNIQYF. DNA of the CDR3: TGTGCCAGCTCACCGCGGCAGGGGGATCGAAACATTCAGTACTTC.

The V gene is TRBV9, the J gene TRBJ2-7; unclear D gene. The V gene's germline CDR1 is SGDLS and CDR2 YYNGEE. The CDR3 has 11 residues. The ends were cut back, 4 bases at V and 6 bases at J, with 8 bases in the middle. DNA for the CDR3: TGTGCCAGCAGCCGAGGCAGCGAGCAGTACTTC. It yields the protein CASSRGSEQYF.

The rearrangement uses TRBV28 and TRBJ2-7; D is unclear. V lost 5 bases and J 3 bases, leaving 11 bases between the germline ends. The CDR3 length is 13 residues. Germline V CDR1 and CDR2: MDHEN, SYDVKM. CDR3 loop: CASSPKAVYEQYF. The CDR3 nucleotides read TGTGCCAGCAGTCCGAAGGCCGTCTACGAGCAGTACTTC.

The CDR3 sequence: CASVKGQYF. CDR3 coding DNA: TGTGCCAGCGTAAAGGGGCAGTACTTC. V and J are TRBV5-8 and TRBJ2-7; D is undetermined. Per the germline V gene, CDR1 is SGHTS and CDR2 is YDEGEE. The CDR3 contains 9 residues. Trimming left V 7 bases short and J 9 bases short, with 8 bases between.

This clone was observed once. The gene calls are TRBV27 and TRBJ2-7; D might be TRBD2 (6 bases). The CDR3 sequence is 12 residues long. Germline values: CDR1 MNHEY, CDR2 SMNVEV (reference sequence). V lost 5 bases and J 13 bases, leaving 18 bases between the germline ends. The CDR3 nucleotides are TGTGCCAGCAGTATTATTGGCGGGGTGCCATACTTC. Translation gives CASSIIGGVPYF.

The V call is TRBV4-1, the J call TRBJ2-7; possibly TRBD1 or TRBD2 for D (5 bases each). V shed 0 bases and J shed 5 bases, with 17 bases lying between them. CDR1 and CDR2 (germline): MGHRA, YSYEKL. This CDR3 has 16 amino acids. The DNA for the CDR3 is TGCGCCAGCAGCCAAGAGTCGGGGCTAACTATCCACGAGCAGTACTTC. Protein sequence: CASSQESGLTIHEQYF.

Comments on this clone: This specimen includes other DNA sequences encoding the same CDR3. The chain links TRBV2 to TRBJ1-1; D possibly corresponds to TRBD1 (5 bases). This CDR3 comprises 14 residues. Germline V lookup: CDR1 SNHLY, CDR2 FYNNEI. V gave up 5 bases and J gave up 0 bases, with 10 bases separating them. The chain's CDR3 is CASSPGLMNTEAFF. In DNA, the CDR3 is TGTGCCAGCAGTCCGGGACTTATGAACACTGAAGCTTTCTTT.

The chain combines TRBV25-1 with TRBJ1-1; D might be TRBD1 (5 bases). Germline CDR1 reads MGHDK; CDR2 reads SYGVNS. This CDR3 is 13 amino acids long. The ends were cut back, 7 bases at V and 1 base at J, with 10 bases in the middle. This CDR3 is CASTPTENTEAFF. The CDR3 nucleotides are TGTGCCAGCACCCCGACAGAGAACACTGAAGCTTTCTTT.

Worth noting for this clone: The sample holds other DNA sequences that translate to the same CDR3. V gene TRBV7-9 combines with J gene TRBJ1-1, with D possibly being TRBD1 (5 bases). The CDR3 is 12 residues long. From germline, CDR1 is SEHNR and CDR2 FQNEAQ (reference sequence). With 7 bases removed from V and 5 bases from J, the gap between germline ends came to 11 bases. Here the CDR3 DNA reads TGTGCCAGCAACCTTGGGGGTACTGAAGCTTTCTTT. It codes for CASNLGGTEAFF.

In its sample, this clone was seen once. The CDR3 sequence is CASSIETVWGQFF. For the CDR3, the DNA is TGTGCCAGCAGCATCGAGACGGTATGGGGGCAGTTCTTC. V usage is TRBV7-2 and J usage is TRBJ2-1; no clear D. Trimming shortened V by 5 bases and J by 12 bases, and 17 bases separated the two germline ends. The germline gives CDR1 SGHTA, CDR2 FQGNSA. The CDR3 contains 13 residues.

The rearrangement links TRBV28 to TRBJ2-1; 10 nucleotides line up with TRBD1. The CDR3 sequence is 15 residues long. V was pared by 3 bases and J by 2 bases, with 1 base of the junction left unmatched. The germline V gene has CDR1 MDHEN and CDR2 SYDVKM. Here the CDR3 reads CASSFGTGAYNEQFF. CDR3 coding DNA: TGTGCCAGCAGTTTTGGGACAGGGGCCTACAATGAGCAGTTCTTC.

This chain connects TRBV28 to TRBJ2-2; D possibly corresponds to TRBD2 (5 bases). Looked up from germline, CDR1 is MDHEN and CDR2 is SYDVKM. CDR3 length: 15 amino acids. V was trimmed by 2 bases and J by 1 base, leaving 8 bases between them. This CDR3 reads CASSLPRGNTGELFF. CDR3 DNA: TGTGCCAGCAGTTTACCACGGGGGAACACCGGGGAGCTGTTTTTT.

This clone was seen just once. V gene TRBV9 combines with J gene TRBJ2-7; 8 nucleotides agree with TRBD2. This CDR3 is 14 amino acids long. Germline CDR1 SGDLS, CDR2 YYNGEE. V lost 7 bases to trimming and J lost 2 bases; unmatched junction nucleotides: 8. The CDR3 coding sequence is TGTGCCAGCGCCCCGCGAGCGGGGGCCTACGAGCAGTACTTC. This gives the protein CASAPRAGAYEQYF.

On this clone: Other DNA sequences in the same sample also yield this CDR3. The chain carries TRBV28 and TRBJ1-5; no definite D call. The CDR3 loop spans 13 amino acids. CDR1 and CDR2 (germline): MDHEN, SYDVKM. V shed 1 base and J shed 3 bases, with 4 bases lying between them. The CDR3 nucleotides are TGTGCCAGCAGTTTATTTTCCAATCAGCCCCAGCATTTT. It specifies CASSLFSNQPQHF.